Presented here are 18 T cell receptor beta chains from one specimen sequenced in a study of T cells in women clearing cervical HPV infection. The data were produced by immunoSEQ multiplex PCR, yet TCRdb's version contains in-frame clones alone and is incomplete. The sample features some 31,000 clones, with 2.5% to 3.5% in its top ten. Sequencing was done on a sample of blood buffy coat. These receptors were taken from a woman aged 18 to 75 with a cervical HPV16 infection that either progressed to CIN3+ or cleared (not recorded which).

Notes on this clone: The read terminates 3 residues before the CDR3 end, so the remaining end is supplied by the germline J gene. The chain has TRBV30 and TRBJ2-7; 9 nucleotides line up with TRBD1. This CDR3 is 15 amino acids long. V shed 2 bases, J shed 6 bases, and the junction held 11 bases outside the gene matches. Germline CDR1 reads GTSNPN; CDR2 reads SVGIG (reference sequence). The CDR3 reads CAWSLGQGVSSEQYF. CDR3 DNA, as far as it was read: TGTGCCTGGAGTTTGGGACAGGGTGTCTCAAGCGAG.

As for this clone: The read stops 3 residues short of the end of the CDR3; the missing end is completed from the germline J gene. This chain uses TRBV6-1 with TRBJ2-7; D is possibly TRBD2 (5 bases). From germline, CDR1 is MNHNS and CDR2 SASEGT. This CDR3 spans 13 amino acids. Trimming pared 3 bases from V and 2 bases from J, leaving 8 bases between. Here the CDR3 reads CASSDEGAYEQYF. CDR3 DNA (partial): TGTGCCAGCAGTGACGAGGGTGCCTACGAG.

Comment on this clone: The CDR3 end falls 3 residues outside the read, so it is completed with the germline J gene. The rearrangement joins TRBV10-3 to TRBJ2-7, with unresolved D. V lost 3 bases, J lost 1 base, and 7 bases lay in between. Germline lookup yields CDR1 ENHRY and CDR2 SYGVKD. This CDR3 region has 13 residues. CDR3 bases read: TGTGCCATCAGTGATCGCAGGTCCTACGAG. Translation: CAISDRRSYE. From start to end, the CDR3 is CAISDRRSYEQYF.

As concerns this clone: The missing CDR3 end, 3 residues past where the read stops, is filled in from the germline J gene. The chain joins TRBV4-2 to TRBJ1-3, with unresolved D. The CDR3 totals 19 residues. Trimming took off 4 bases at V and 0 bases at J, with 22 bases between the two ends. Germline loops: CDR1 LGHNA, CDR2 YNFKEQ. The CDR3 protein is CASSLSPLPGSLSGNTIYF. The CDR3 bases that were read are TGTGCCAGCAGCCTGTCACCTCTTCCGGGTAGCCTCTCTGGAAACACC.

A note on this clone: The CDR3 end is not reached by the read, which stops 3 residues before it; the germline J gene fills it in. The chain joins TRBV5-6 to TRBJ2-4; the D is unclear. The CDR3 is made up of 13 amino acids. Trimming stripped 6 bases from V and 4 bases from J, with 11 bases between. The V gene's germline CDR1 is SGHDT and CDR2 YYEEEE. The sequenced part of the CDR3 DNA is TGTGCCAGCACCCCAGGATATAAAAACATT. Amino acids: CASTPGYKNI. The CDR3 in its entirety is CASTPGYKNIQYF.

The CDR3 sequence is CASSSTGETQYF. The CDR3 bases that were read are TGTGCCAGCAGTTCGACAGGAGAGACC. The gene calls are TRBV12-3 or TRBV12-4 and TRBJ2-5, with D possibly matching TRBD1 (6 bases). The read halts 3 residues ahead of the CDR3 end, with the missing end drawn from the germline J gene. CDR3 length: 12 residues. V shed 4 bases and J shed 4 bases, with 7 bases lying between them.

Note on this clone: The observed sequence ends 3 residues before the CDR3 terminus, with the missing tail filled in from the germline J gene. The rearrangement uses TRBV7-2 and TRBJ2-5; 8 bases match TRBD2. The CDR3 extends over 15 amino acids. After removal of 5 bases from V and 5 bases from J, the junction contained 10 bases not matched to a gene. Germline CDR1 reads SGHTA; CDR2 reads FQGNSA. Partial CDR3 DNA: TGTGCCAGCAGCCCCCGAGGGAGCGGGGGTGAGACC. It yields the protein CASSPRGSGGET. In full, the CDR3 is CASSPRGSGGETQYF.

On this clone: The read terminates 3 residues ahead of where the CDR3 ends, so the germline J gene completes it. The chain has TRBV30 and TRBJ1-2, with TRBD1 matching over 8 bases. Germline loops: CDR1 GTSNPN, CDR2 SVGIG (reference sequence). This CDR3 spans 13 amino acids. CDR3 DNA (partial): TGTGCCTGGAGTGTCAGGGGGCGTTACGAC. As protein: CAWSVRGRYD. In full, the CDR3 is CAWSVRGRYDYTF.

Note on this clone: Read data end 3 residues before the CDR3 end; the end is taken from the germline J gene. This chain uses TRBV5-6 with TRBJ2-7; maybe TRBD2 (5 bases). The V and J ends lost 4 bases and 5 bases respectively, with 13 bases between them. This CDR3 contains 13 residues. The germline gives CDR1 SGHDT, CDR2 YYEEEE. The CDR3 bases that were read are TGTGCCAGCAGCGCGGTGCCGGAGGACGAG. Translation: CASSAVPEDE. The entire CDR3 sequence reads CASSAVPEDEQYF.

A remark on this clone: The CDR3 end lies 3 residues beyond the end of the read and is filled in from the germline J gene. The genes are TRBV12-5 and TRBJ2-7, with TRBD1 identical over 7 bases. Germline V lookup: CDR1 LGHNT, CDR2 FRNRAP. This CDR3 contains 15 residues. Trimming removed 4 bases from V and 1 base from J; junction bases left unmatched: 7. The part of the CDR3 DNA that was read is TGTGCTAGTGGTTCCGGACAGGCAGGATCCTACGAG. Residues: CASGSGQAGSYE. The CDR3 in its entirety is CASGSGQAGSYEQYF.

Remarks on this clone: The CDR3 end is not reached by the read, which stops 3 residues before it; the germline J gene fills it in. The rearrangement uses TRBV2 and TRBJ2-2; D is uncertain. V dropped 5 bases and J dropped 7 bases, with 8 bases sitting between them. Germline CDR1 and CDR2: SNHLY and FYNNEI. The length of the CDR3 is 12 residues. Incomplete CDR3 DNA: TGTGCCAGCAGTTCAGAGGTCGGGGAG. Translated: CASSSEVGE. The entire CDR3 reads CASSSEVGELFF. The entire variable domain, with the rest obtained from reference TRBV2 and TRBJ2-2, is as follows: EPEVTQTPSHQVTQMGQEVILRCVPISNHLYFYWYRQILGQKVEFLVSFYNNEISEKSEIFDDQFSVERPDGSNFTLKIRSTKLEDSAMYFCASSSEVGELFFGEGSRLTVL.

On this clone: With the read ending 3 residues before the CDR3 end, the germline J gene is used to fill in that end. V usage is TRBV28 and J usage is TRBJ2-7; 10 nucleotides agree with TRBD1. With 5 bases clipped from V and 6 bases from J, the junction kept 10 bases outside the gene matches. Germline CDR1 and CDR2: MDHEN and SYDVKM. This CDR3 has 15 amino acids. This chain's CDR3 is CASSQTPDRGSEQYF. The covered CDR3 bases are TGTGCCAGCAGTCAAACCCCGGACAGGGGGAGCGAG. The full variable domain, completed using reference TRBV28 and TRBJ2-7, is DVKVTQSSRYLVKRTGEKVFLECVQDMDHENMFWYRQDPGLGLRLIYFSYDVKMKEKGDIPEGYSVSREKKERFSLILESASTNQTSMYLCASSQTPDRGSEQYFGPGTRLTVT.

This chain's CDR3 is CASSPGQGAEKLFF. The part of the CDR3 DNA that was read is TGCGCCAGCAGCCCCGGACAGGGGGCTGAAAAA. The chain uses TRBV5-1 and TRBJ1-4; 11 nucleotides match TRBD1. The DNA ends 3 residues before the CDR3 does, and the rest of the CDR3 is filled in from the germline J gene. Unmatched junction bases numbered 3, after V lost 4 bases and J lost 7 bases. Germline values: CDR1 SGHRS, CDR2 YFSETQ. The CDR3 covers 14 residues.

Points on this clone: Read data end 3 residues before the CDR3 end; the end is taken from the germline J gene. The V gene is TRBV20-1, the J gene TRBJ2-1, with TRBD2 matching over 15 bases. With 3 bases clipped from V and 7 bases from J, the junction kept 10 bases outside the gene matches. Germline V gives CDR1 DFQATT, CDR2 SNEGSKA (reference sequence). The CDR3 runs 17 residues. The sequenced CDR3 bases are TGCAGTGCTAGCGCCGGGACTAGCGGGAGGTGGGGTAATGAG. This codes for CSASAGTSGRWGNE. The complete CDR3 reads CSASAGTSGRWGNEQFF.

On this clone: The sequenced fragment ends 3 residues before the CDR3 boundary, so the rest is inferred from the germline J gene. The rearrangement joins TRBV20-1 to TRBJ2-3; D gene uncertain. There are 12 residues in the CDR3. The germline CDR1 and CDR2 sequences are DFQATT and SNEGSKA (reference sequence). Trimming took 3 bases from V and 8 from J, leaving 12 bases between them. Here the CDR3 reads CSARGPHGTQYF. CDR3 DNA, as far as it was read: TGCAGTGCTAGGGGCCCGCACGGTACG.

On this clone: The CDR3 extends 3 residues past the end of the read, so its final part is completed from the germline J gene. The chain joins TRBV5-5 to TRBJ2-1; the D is unclear. V lost 1 base to trimming and J lost 7 bases, with 12 bases between them. Germline CDR1 and CDR2: SGHKS and YYEKEE (reference sequence). CDR3 size: 14 residues. The part of the CDR3 DNA that was read is TGTGCCAGCAGCTTGAGTGGGCTGCTTAATGAG. This codes for CASSLSGLLNE. The complete CDR3 protein is CASSLSGLLNEQFF.

Concerning this clone: Read sequence stops 3 residues before the CDR3 end, and the germline J gene provides the missing end. This chain connects TRBV20-1 to TRBJ2-3, with no clear D. Germline V CDR1 and CDR2: DFQATT, SNEGSKA (reference sequence). The CDR3 sequence is 11 residues long. V lost 6 bases and J lost 5, with 9 bases in between. The covered CDR3 bases are TGCAGTGCGGCACAAGGAGATACG. It translates to CSAAQGDT. From start to end, the CDR3 is CSAAQGDTQYF.

As concerns this clone: The junction shows a germline mismatch at one end, possibly a read error. The read ends 3 residues early relative to the CDR3; the germline J gene fills the gap. This chain connects TRBV4-1 to TRBJ2-3, with 9 bases identical to TRBD2. The CDR3 spans 16 residues. Germline assignment: CDR1 MGHRA and CDR2 YSYEKL. The CDR3 spells CTSSLTREGSRDTQYF. The CDR3 DNA, read in part, is TGCACCAGCAGCCTTACGCGGGAGGGCTCTAGAGATACG.